This T cell receptor beta chain was documented in a study of blood T cell repertoires in COVID-19. The V end lost 5 bases, the J end lost 8 bases, and 9 bases lay between the germline ends. The length of the CDR3 is 11 residues. From germline, CDR1 is SNHLY and CDR2 FYNNEI. Profiled with immunoSEQ multiplex PCR; TCRdb holds only in-frame clones, not every one. The data hold under 400,000 clones, with more than 70% observed a single time. The sequence derives from a woman aged 25 to 39 with COVID-19, enrolled during active disease. The V and J genes are TRBV2 and TRBJ1-2; D gene uncertain. The source material was peripheral blood. CDR3: CASSPKEGYTF. CDR3 DNA: TGTGCCAGCAGTCCCAAGGAGGGCTACACCTTC.